The 26 T cell receptor beta chains presented below share a single source sample, sequenced in a study of OX40 agonist ivuxolimab in advanced cancers. Receptor amplification or capture employed the immunoSEQ multiplex PCR assay. What TCRdb holds here is the immuneACCESS table cut down to in-frame rearrangements. Part of the clones is not present; checked against another copy, under half of the missing clones reflect an unresolved V gene, and the others are unexplained. This sample is represented by nearly 80,000 clones; over 75% of them were singletons. Together, the top ten hold about 4% of the sample. The sequences come from CD4+ or CD8+ T cells sorted from blood, collected in a trial of the OX40 agonist ivuxolimab. All receptors come from an adult with an advanced solid tumor such as melanoma, head and neck, liver or kidney cancer.

This chain links TRBV10-1 with TRBJ2-3; TRBD1 might be the D (6 bases). The CDR3 loop spans 13 amino acids. Trimming cost V 6 bases and J 7 bases, with 14 bases left between them. Germline CDR1 and CDR2: WNHNN and SYGVQD (reference sequence). The CDR3 nucleotides read TGCGCCAGCAGCGAAATCCAGGGGAATACGCAGTATTTT. Its protein product is CASSEIQGNTQYF.

This clone appeared once. The chain links TRBV4-2 to TRBJ2-5; D ambiguous. The CDR3 is 13 amino acids. With 5 bases removed from V and 4 bases from J, the gap between germline ends came to 11 bases. Per the germline V gene, CDR1 is LGHNA and CDR2 is YNFKEQ. The DNA for the CDR3 is TGTGCCAGCAGCATGTGGGGTGCAGAGACCCAGTACTTC. Protein product: CASSMWGAETQYF.

This clone was seen once. The V call is TRBV6-6, the J call TRBJ2-1; D unresolved. Germline V lookup: CDR1 MNHNY, CDR2 SVGAGI (reference sequence). V gave up 4 bases and J gave up 10 bases, with 8 bases separating them. The CDR3 extends over 11 amino acids. In DNA form, the CDR3 reads TGTGCCAGCAGTTCCCTCCGGGAGCAGTTCTTC. This gives the protein CASSSLREQFF.

This clone occurred a few times. The gene calls are TRBV4-3 and TRBJ2-1; perhaps TRBD2 as D (5 bases). The CDR3 contains 15 residues. Trimming pared 0 bases from V and 0 bases from J, leaving 6 bases between. CDR1 and CDR2 from the germline V gene are LGHNA and YSLEER. This CDR3 is CASSQDGDSYNEQFF. The CDR3 DNA sequence: TGCGCCAGCAGCCAAGACGGGGACTCCTACAATGAGCAGTTCTTC.

The rearrangement links TRBV11-3 to TRBJ2-7, with 10 bases identical to TRBD2. The V gene end was trimmed by 3 bases and the J gene end by 4 bases; junction bases not matched to a gene: 18. There are 19 residues in the CDR3. Germline lookup yields CDR1 SGHNT and CDR2 YENEEA. CDR3 sequence: CASSFQQGGETSGFYEQYF. CDR3 DNA sequence: TGTGCCAGCAGCTTTCAACAGGGAGGGGAGACTAGCGGGTTTTACGAGCAGTACTTC. Combining the CDR3 with reference TRBV11-3 and TRBJ2-7 gives the whole variable domain EAGVVQSPRYKIIEKKQPVAFWCNPISGHNTLYWYLQNLGQGPELLIRYENEEAVDDSQLPKDRFSAERLKGVDSTLKIQPAELGDSAVYLCASSFQQGGETSGFYEQYFGPGTRLTVT.

This chain connects TRBV30 to TRBJ2-1; TRBD2 agrees at 8 bases. CDR1 is GTSNPN and CDR2 is SVGIG in the germline V gene (reference sequence). The CDR3 is 16 residues long. The V segment lost 3 bases and the J segment 2 bases; nucleotides outside the gene matches: 9. The CDR3 region is CAWSQFGRGAYNEQFF. In DNA form, the CDR3 reads TGTGCCTGGAGCCAATTCGGGAGGGGGGCCTACAATGAGCAGTTCTTC.

This clone was counted only a few times. The chain has TRBV28 and TRBJ1-2, with 7 bases lining up with TRBD1. CDR3 length equals 14 residues. The V gene end was trimmed by 1 base and the J gene end by 4 bases; junction bases not matched to a gene: 3. Per germline, CDR1 MDHEN and CDR2 SYDVKM. This CDR3 reads CASSLLTGSYGYTF. The DNA for the CDR3 is TGTGCCAGCAGTTTATTGACAGGGAGCTATGGCTACACCTTC.

The chain couples TRBV4-2 to TRBJ2-2, with 10 bases matching TRBD2. CDR1 LGHNA and CDR2 YNFKEQ come from the germline V gene. The CDR3 extends over 18 amino acids. The V segment lost 3 bases and the J segment 3 bases; nucleotides outside the gene matches: 10. The CDR3 DNA is TGTGCCAGCAGCCAGGAAACCGGGACTAGCGCTCACACCGGGGAGCTGTTTTTT. Amino acid sequence: CASSQETGTSAHTGELFF.

The chain uses TRBV28 and TRBJ2-7; 9 bases line up with TRBD1. The germline gives CDR1 MDHEN, CDR2 SYDVKM. V was pared by 3 bases and J by 3 bases, with 0 bases of the junction left unmatched. This CDR3 has 13 residues. The CDR3 DNA follows: TGTGCCAGCAGTTTGGGACAGGGCTACGAGCAGTACTTC. Protein: CASSLGQGYEQYF.

The V call is TRBV9, the J call TRBJ1-5; D is ambiguous. Trimming pared 1 base from V and 4 bases from J, leaving 6 bases between. This CDR3 is 13 amino acids long. Germline CDR1 and CDR2: SGDLS and YYNGEE. CDR3 region: CASSVPKNQPQHF. The CDR3 DNA follows: TGTGCCAGCAGCGTACCAAAAAATCAGCCCCAGCATTTT. The full variable domain, rest sourced from reference TRBV9 and TRBJ1-5, is DSGVTQTPKHLITATGQRVTLRCSPRSGDLSVYWYQQSLDQGLQFLIQYYNGEERAKGNILERFSAQQFPDLHSELNLSSLELGDSALYFCASSVPKNQPQHFGDGTRLSIL.

V and J are TRBV9 and TRBJ1-1; D call uncertain. The germline V gene has CDR1 SGDLS and CDR2 YYNGEE. V lost 0 bases to trimming and J lost 4 bases, with 10 bases between them. This CDR3 is 14 amino acids long. This CDR3 reads CASSVAPSPTEAFF. The CDR3 coding sequence is TGTGCCAGCAGCGTAGCCCCAAGCCCCACTGAAGCTTTCTTT.

The V call is TRBV5-1, the J call TRBJ2-6; D not resolved. Germline values: CDR1 SGHRS, CDR2 YFSETQ. The CDR3 has 15 amino acids. V dropped 1 base and J dropped 4 bases, with 9 bases sitting between them. The CDR3 loop reads CASSLWVTGANVLTF. The CDR3 region has the DNA TGCGCCAGCAGCTTGTGGGTTACGGGGGCCAACGTCCTGACTTTC.

V is TRBV4-1 and J is TRBJ2-7, with a possible D match to TRBD1 (6 bases). Germline CDR1 MGHRA, CDR2 YSYEKL. The length of the CDR3 is 15 residues. Trimming pared 2 bases from V and 0 bases from J, leaving 11 bases between. The CDR3 here is CASSQHRDISYEQYF. The CDR3 nucleotides are TGCGCCAGCAGCCAACACCGGGACATCTCCTACGAGCAGTACTTC.

The chain links TRBV27 to TRBJ2-7, with a possible D match to TRBD2 (6 bases). The CDR3 loop spans 17 amino acids. Trimming cost V 0 bases and J 0 bases, with 15 bases left between them. Germline loops: CDR1 MNHEY, CDR2 SMNVEV (reference sequence). The CDR3 coding sequence is TGTGCCAGCAGTTTATCGTACCCGGGACTCAGCTCCTACGAGCAGTACTTC. Translating gives CASSLSYPGLSSYEQYF.

The gene calls are TRBV19 and TRBJ1-2; no clear D. Germline V CDR1 and CDR2: LNHDA, SQIVND (reference sequence). Trimming pared 11 bases from V and 7 bases from J, leaving 20 bases between. The CDR3 has 13 residues. In DNA form, the CDR3 reads TGTGCCGCCGGTGACGCCTTGACCCTTGGCTACACCTTC. It yields the protein CAAGDALTLGYTF.

This clone occurred once. The CDR3 protein is CASSRLDSIYNEQFF. CDR3 in DNA: TGTGCCAGCAGCAGATTAGACTCCATCTACAATGAGCAGTTCTTC. V gene TRBV7-3 combines with J gene TRBJ2-1; unclear D gene. V gave up 5 bases and J gave up 3 bases, with 14 bases separating them. The CDR3 has 15 amino acids. Germline loops: CDR1 SGHTA, CDR2 FQGTGA.

The CDR3 DNA sequence: TGCGCCAGCAGCGTGAATACAGGGAGCTCCTACGAGCAGTACTTC. It is translated as CASSVNTGSSYEQYF. The chain recombines TRBV5-1 with TRBJ2-7; TRBD1 is a possible D gene (6 bases). CDR3 length: 15 amino acids. The germline V gene has CDR1 SGHRS and CDR2 YFSETQ. Trimming shortened V by 4 bases and J by 0 bases, and 14 bases separated the two germline ends.

The rearrangement joins TRBV27 to TRBJ1-4; 7 bases line up with TRBD1. The germline CDR1 and CDR2 sequences are MNHEY and SMNVEV (reference sequence). CDR3 length equals 14 residues. V shed 2 bases and J 6 bases; nucleotides not matched to a gene: 3. The CDR3 region is CASSLEGAHEKLFF. Written as DNA, the CDR3 is TGTGCCAGCAGTTTAGAGGGGGCGCATGAAAAACTGTTTTTT.

CDR3 nucleotides: TGCAGCGTTGAGCAAGGGGACAGGGGATACGAGCAGTACTTC. As protein: CSVEQGDRGYEQYF. The genes are TRBV29-1 and TRBJ2-7, with 10 bases lining up with TRBD1. V gave up 3 bases and J gave up 4 bases; unmatched junction bases: 6. Germline-derived CDR1 and CDR2 are SQVTM and ANQGSEA. CDR3 size: 14 residues.

V and J are TRBV12-5 and TRBJ2-7; possible D gene TRBD2, 7 bases. This CDR3 region has 21 residues. Per the germline V gene, CDR1 is LGHNT and CDR2 is FRNRAP. Trimming stripped 2 bases from V and 5 bases from J, with 34 bases between. The CDR3 region is CASGLPRLGGTTIFGPHEQYF. CDR3 in DNA: TGTGCTAGTGGTTTGCCGCGATTAGGGGGGACTACCATTTTCGGGCCCCACGAGCAGTACTTC.

V usage is TRBV28 and J usage is TRBJ2-7; TRBD1 matches 7 bases. Germline trimming cut 6 bases from V and 0 bases from J; bases unmatched to any gene: 8. Germline values: CDR1 MDHEN, CDR2 SYDVKM. This CDR3 spans 15 amino acids. CDR3 nucleotides: TGTGCCAGCAGCTCCCCGGGACAGAACTCCTACGAGCAGTACTTC. Translation: CASSSPGQNSYEQYF.

On this clone: This CDR3 is also generated by other DNA sequences in the sample. The gene calls are TRBV28 and TRBJ1-5; possibly TRBD1 for D (5 bases). V lost 4 bases to trimming and J lost 4 bases, with 17 bases between them. This CDR3 is built from 16 residues. Germline loops: CDR1 MDHEN, CDR2 SYDVKM. The CDR3 nucleotides read TGTGCCAGCAGTTCCGGCGGGAAATGGGGGAATCAGCCCCAGCATTTT. The encoded protein is CASSSGGKWGNQPQHF.

J is TRBJ2-2 and V is TRBV25-1; D is unresolved. The ends were cut back, 1 base at V and 7 bases at J, with 4 bases in the middle. The CDR3 has 12 amino acids. CDR1 is MGHDK, CDR2 SYGVNS, per germline. CDR3 bases: TGTGCCAGCAGTGAATGGAGCGGGGAGCTGTTTTTT. Amino acid sequence: CASSEWSGELFF. Full variable domain (missing parts from reference TRBV25-1 and TRBJ2-2): EADIYQTPRYLVIGTGKKITLECSQTMGHDKMYWYQQDPGMELHLIHYSYGVNSTEKGDLSSESTVSRIRTEHFPLTLESARPSHTSQYLCASSEWSGELFFGEGSRLTVL.

The chain uses TRBV5-1 and TRBJ2-1; 8 bases are a match to TRBD2. V shed 4 bases and J 8 bases; nucleotides not matched to a gene: 8. This CDR3 is built from 14 residues. The germline V gene encodes CDR1 SGHRS and CDR2 YFSETQ. The CDR3 DNA sequence: TGCGCCAGCAGCCCTGGTCAAGCGGGGGATGAGCAGTTCTTC. Amino acid sequence: CASSPGQAGDEQFF.

V is TRBV5-1 and J is TRBJ2-5, with D possibly TRBD2 on 5 matching bases. The CDR3 runs to 17 residues. Germline V gene lookup returns CDR1 SGHRS and CDR2 YFSETQ. V lost 2 bases and J lost 2, with 19 bases in between. The CDR3: CASSLFPATEEQETQYF. In DNA, the CDR3 is TGCGCCAGCAGCTTATTCCCTGCGACGGAGGAACAAGAGACCCAGTACTTC. The entire variable domain, with the rest obtained from reference TRBV5-1 and TRBJ2-5, is as follows: KAGVTQTPRYLIKTRGQQVTLSCSPISGHRSVSWYQQTPGQGLQFLFEYFSETQRNKGNFPGRFSGRQFSNSRSEMNVSTLELGDSALYLCASSLFPATEEQETQYFGPGTRLLVL.

The chain uses TRBV12-5 and TRBJ1-1, with D perhaps TRBD1 (5 bases). This CDR3 contains 14 residues. Germline-derived CDR1 and CDR2 are LGHNT and FRNRAP. The V and J ends lost 9 bases and 6 bases respectively, with 20 bases between them. CDR3 in amino acids: CASTLEGFLAEAFF. The CDR3 DNA sequence: TGTGCTAGCACGCTTGAGGGGTTTTTGGCTGAAGCTTTCTTT.